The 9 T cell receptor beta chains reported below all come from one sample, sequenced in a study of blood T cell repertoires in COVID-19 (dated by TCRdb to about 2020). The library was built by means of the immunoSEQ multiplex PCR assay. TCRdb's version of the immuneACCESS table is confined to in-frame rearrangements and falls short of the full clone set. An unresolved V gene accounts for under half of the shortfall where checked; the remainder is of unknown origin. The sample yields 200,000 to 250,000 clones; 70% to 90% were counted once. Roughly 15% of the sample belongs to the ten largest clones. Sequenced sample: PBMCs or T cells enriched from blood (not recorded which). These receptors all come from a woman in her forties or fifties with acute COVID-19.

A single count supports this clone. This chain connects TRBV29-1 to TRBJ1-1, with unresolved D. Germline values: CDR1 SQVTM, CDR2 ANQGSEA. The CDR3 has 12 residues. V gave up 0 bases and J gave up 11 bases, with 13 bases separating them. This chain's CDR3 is CSVEDGEAKAFF. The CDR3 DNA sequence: TGCAGCGTTGAAGATGGGGAGGCGAAGGCTTTCTTT.

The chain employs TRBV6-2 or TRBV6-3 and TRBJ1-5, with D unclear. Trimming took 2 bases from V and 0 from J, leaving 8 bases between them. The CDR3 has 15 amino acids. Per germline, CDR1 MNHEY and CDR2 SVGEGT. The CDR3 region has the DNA TGTGCCAGCAGTTACGTTCTCTCTAGCAATCAGCCCCAGCATTTT. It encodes CASSYVLSSNQPQHF.

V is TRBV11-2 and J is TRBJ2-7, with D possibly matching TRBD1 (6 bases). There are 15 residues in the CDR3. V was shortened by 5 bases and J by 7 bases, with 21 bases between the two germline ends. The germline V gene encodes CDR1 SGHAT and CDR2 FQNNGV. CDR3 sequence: CASSARLLEGGEQYF. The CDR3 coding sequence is TGTGCCAGCAGCGCCCGACTGCTAGAAGGGGGAGAGCAGTACTTC. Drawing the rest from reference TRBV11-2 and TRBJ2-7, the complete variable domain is EAGVAQSPRYKIIEKRQSVAFWCNPISGHATLYWYQQILGQGPKLLIQFQNNGVVDDSQLPKDRFSAERLKGVDSTLKIQPAKLEDSAVYLCASSARLLEGGEQYFGPGTRLTVT.

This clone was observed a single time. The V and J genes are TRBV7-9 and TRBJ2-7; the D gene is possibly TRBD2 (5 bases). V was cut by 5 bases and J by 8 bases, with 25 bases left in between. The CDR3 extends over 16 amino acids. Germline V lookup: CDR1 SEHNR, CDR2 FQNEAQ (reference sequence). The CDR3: CASSNLAGKRGIQQYF. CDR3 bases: TGTGCCAGCAGCAACCTGGCGGGTAAGCGAGGTATCCAGCAGTACTTC. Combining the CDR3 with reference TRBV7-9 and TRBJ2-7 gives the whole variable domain DTGVSQNPRHKITKRGQNVTFRCDPISEHNRLYWYRQTLGQGPEFLTYFQNEAQLEKSRLLSDRFSAERPKGSFSTLEIQRTEQGDSAMYLCASSNLAGKRGIQQYFGPGTRLTVT.

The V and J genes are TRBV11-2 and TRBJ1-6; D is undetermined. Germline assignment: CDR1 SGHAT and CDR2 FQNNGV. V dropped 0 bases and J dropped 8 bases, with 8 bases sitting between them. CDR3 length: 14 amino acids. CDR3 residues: CASSLEGEYSPLHF. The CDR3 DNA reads TGTGCCAGCAGCTTAGAGGGAGAGTATTCACCCCTCCACTTT.

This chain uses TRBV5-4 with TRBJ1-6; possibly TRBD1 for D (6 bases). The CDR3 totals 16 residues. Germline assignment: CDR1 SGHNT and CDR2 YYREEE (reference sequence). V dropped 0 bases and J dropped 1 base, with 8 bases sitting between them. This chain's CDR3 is CASSLEGGSYNSPLHF. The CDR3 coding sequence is TGTGCCAGCAGCTTGGAAGGGGGATCCTATAATTCACCCCTCCACTTT.

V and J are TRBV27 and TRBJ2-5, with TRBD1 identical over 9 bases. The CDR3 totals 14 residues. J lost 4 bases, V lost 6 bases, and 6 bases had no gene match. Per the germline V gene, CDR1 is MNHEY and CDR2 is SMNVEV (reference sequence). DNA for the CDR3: TGTGCCAGCAGGATGGACAGGGGACGAGAGACCCAGTACTTC. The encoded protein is CASRMDRGRETQYF.

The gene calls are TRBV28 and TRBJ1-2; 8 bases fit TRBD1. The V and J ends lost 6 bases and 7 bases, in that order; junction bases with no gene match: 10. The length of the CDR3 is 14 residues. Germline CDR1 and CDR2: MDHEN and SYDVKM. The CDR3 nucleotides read TGTGCCAGCAGGATGGGACAGGAGTCATCTGGCTACACCTTC. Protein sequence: CASRMGQESSGYTF.

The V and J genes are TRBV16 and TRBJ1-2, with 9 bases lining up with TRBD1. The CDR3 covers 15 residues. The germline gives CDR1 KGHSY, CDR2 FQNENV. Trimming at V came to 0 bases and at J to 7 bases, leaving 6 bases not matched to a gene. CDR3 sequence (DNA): TGTGCCAGCAGCCAATCGGACAGGGGAGGCTCTGGCTACACCTTC. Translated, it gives CASSQSDRGGSGYTF.